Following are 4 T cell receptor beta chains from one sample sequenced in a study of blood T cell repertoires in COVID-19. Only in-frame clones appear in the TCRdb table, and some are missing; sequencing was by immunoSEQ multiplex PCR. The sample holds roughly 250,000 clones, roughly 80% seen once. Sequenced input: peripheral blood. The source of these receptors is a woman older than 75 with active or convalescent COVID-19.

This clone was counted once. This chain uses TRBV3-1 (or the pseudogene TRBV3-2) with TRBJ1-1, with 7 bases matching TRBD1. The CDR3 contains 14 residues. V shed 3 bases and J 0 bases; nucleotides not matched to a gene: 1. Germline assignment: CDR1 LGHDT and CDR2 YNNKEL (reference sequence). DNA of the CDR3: TGTGCCAGCAGCCACAGGGGGATGAACACTGAAGCTTTCTTT. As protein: CASSHRGMNTEAFF.

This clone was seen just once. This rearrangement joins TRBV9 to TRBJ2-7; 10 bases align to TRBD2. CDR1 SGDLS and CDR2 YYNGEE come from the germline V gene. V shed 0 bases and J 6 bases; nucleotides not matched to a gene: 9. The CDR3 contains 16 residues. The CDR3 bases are TGTGCCAGCAGCGTAGATGGAGCGGGAGGGTGGTTCGAGCAGTACTTC. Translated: CASSVDGAGGWFEQYF.

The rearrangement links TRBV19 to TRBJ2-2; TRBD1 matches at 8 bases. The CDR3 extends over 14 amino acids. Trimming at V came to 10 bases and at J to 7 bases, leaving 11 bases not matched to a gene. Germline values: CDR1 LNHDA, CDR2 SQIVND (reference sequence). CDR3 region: CATQKDRAIGELFF. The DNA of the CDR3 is TGTGCCACCCAGAAGGACAGGGCCATCGGGGAGCTGTTTTTT.

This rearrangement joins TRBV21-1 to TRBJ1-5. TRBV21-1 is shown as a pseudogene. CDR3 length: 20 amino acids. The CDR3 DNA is TGTGCCAGCAGCACACGGCGGGAGAACAAAAGAAGGAGAGGGAATCAGCCCCAGCATTTT. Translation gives CASSTRRENKRRRGNQPQHF.